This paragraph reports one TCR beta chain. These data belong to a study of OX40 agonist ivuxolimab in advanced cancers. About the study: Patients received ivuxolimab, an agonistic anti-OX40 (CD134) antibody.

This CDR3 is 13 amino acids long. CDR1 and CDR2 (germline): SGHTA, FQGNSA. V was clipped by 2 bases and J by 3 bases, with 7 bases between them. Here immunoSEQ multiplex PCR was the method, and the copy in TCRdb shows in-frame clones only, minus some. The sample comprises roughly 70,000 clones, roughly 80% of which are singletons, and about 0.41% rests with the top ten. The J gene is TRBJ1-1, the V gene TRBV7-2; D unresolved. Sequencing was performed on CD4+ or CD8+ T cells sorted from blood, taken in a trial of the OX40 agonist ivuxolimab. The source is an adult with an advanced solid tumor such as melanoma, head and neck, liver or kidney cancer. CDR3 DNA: TGTGCCAGCAGCTTACGGCGGGACACTGAAGCTTTCTTT. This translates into CASSLRRDTEAFF.